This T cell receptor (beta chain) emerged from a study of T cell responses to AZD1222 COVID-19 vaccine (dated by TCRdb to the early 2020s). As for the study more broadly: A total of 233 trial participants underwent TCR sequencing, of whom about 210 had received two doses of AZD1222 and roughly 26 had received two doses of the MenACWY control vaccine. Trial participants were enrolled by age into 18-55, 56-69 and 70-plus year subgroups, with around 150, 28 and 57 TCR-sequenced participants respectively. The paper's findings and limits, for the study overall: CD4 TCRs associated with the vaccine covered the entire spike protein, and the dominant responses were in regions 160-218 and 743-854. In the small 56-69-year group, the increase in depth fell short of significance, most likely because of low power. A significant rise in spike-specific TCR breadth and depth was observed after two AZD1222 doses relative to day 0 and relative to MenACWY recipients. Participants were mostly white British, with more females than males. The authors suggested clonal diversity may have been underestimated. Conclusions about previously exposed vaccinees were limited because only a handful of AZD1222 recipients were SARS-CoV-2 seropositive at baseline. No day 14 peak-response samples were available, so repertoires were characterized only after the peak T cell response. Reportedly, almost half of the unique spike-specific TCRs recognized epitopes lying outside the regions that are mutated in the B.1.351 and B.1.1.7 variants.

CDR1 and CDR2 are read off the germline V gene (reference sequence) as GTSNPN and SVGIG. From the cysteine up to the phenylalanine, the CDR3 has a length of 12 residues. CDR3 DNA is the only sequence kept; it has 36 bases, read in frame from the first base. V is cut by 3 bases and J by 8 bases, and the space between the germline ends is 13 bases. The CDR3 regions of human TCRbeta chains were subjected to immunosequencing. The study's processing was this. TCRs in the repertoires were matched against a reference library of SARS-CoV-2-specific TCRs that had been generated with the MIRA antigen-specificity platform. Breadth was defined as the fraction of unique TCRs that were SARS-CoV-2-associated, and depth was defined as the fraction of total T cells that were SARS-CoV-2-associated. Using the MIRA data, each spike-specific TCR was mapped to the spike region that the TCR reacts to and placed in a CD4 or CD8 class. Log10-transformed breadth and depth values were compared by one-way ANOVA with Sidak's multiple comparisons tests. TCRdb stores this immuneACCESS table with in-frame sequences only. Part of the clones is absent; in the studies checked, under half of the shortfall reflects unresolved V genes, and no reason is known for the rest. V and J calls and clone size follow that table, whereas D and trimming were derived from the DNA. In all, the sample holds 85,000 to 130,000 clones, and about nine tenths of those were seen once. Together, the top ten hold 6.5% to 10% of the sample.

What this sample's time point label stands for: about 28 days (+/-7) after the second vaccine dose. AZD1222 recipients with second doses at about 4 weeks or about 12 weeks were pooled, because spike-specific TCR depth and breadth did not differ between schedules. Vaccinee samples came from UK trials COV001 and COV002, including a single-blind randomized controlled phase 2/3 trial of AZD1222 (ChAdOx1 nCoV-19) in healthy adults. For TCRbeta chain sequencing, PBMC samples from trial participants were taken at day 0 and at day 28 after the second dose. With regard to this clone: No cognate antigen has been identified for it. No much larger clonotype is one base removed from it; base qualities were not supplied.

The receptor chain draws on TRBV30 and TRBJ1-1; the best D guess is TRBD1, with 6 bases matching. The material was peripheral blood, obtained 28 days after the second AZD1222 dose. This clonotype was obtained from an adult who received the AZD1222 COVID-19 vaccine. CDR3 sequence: CAWSVGGAEAFF. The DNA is TGTGCCTGGAGCGTGGGGGGGGCCGAAGCTTTCTTT.